This T cell receptor beta chain derives from a study of CD8+ T cells in alopecia areata. The germline V gene encodes CDR1 SQVTM and CDR2 ANQGSEA. This CDR3 has 10 amino acids. Trimming pared 3 bases from V and 5 bases from J, leaving 4 bases between. Reverse transcription of extracted RNA yielded cDNA, which provided the sequencing template. Sequencing used immunoSEQ multiplex PCR; TCRdb keeps in-frame clones, though not all of them. The sample yields hundreds of thousands of clones, roughly 69% seen once. This clone has a handful of counts. Other DNA sequences in this sample translate to the same CDR3.

This clonotype was sampled from a human donor with alopecia areata. The source was CD4+ T cells sorted from blood, collected at week 0. The V call is TRBV29-1, the J call TRBJ2-5; the D is unclear. The CDR3: CSVDRETQYF. The CDR3 DNA reads TGCAGCGTTGATAGGGAGACCCAGTACTTC.